The rows below give T cell receptor beta chains drawn from one sample of a study of long-term antiretroviral therapy in people with HIV. Here immunoSEQ multiplex PCR was the method, and the copy in TCRdb shows in-frame clones only, minus some. Of about 7,100 clones in the sample, roughly 70% are singletons; the top ten hold about 32%. Sample: unsorted PBMCs, taken 0.2 years after starting antiretroviral therapy. These receptors all come from a man aged 40-49 years with HIV. Both conserved end residues are part of each CDR3. The D gene is left open where the match is weak. Clone sizes are given selectively: once, few, many, or a class where the clone is expanded.

>TRBJ2-2|.|.|TRBV7-9
CASSLDSGELFF
TGTGCCAGCAGCTTAGATTCTGGGGAGCTGTTTTTT
>TRBJ1-6|.|.|TRBV5-4
CASSGDYNSPLHF
TGTGCCAGCAGCGGGGACTATAATTCACCCCTCCACTTT
>TRBJ2-3|TRBD2|.|TRBV2
CASKGTSGGPPDTQYF
TGTGCCAGCAAGGGGACTAGCGGGGGACCCCCAGATACGCAGTATTTT
>TRBJ2-2|TRBD2|.|TRBV19
CASSIEGGGTGELFF
TGTGCCAGTAGTATTGAGGGCGGGGGCACCGGGGAGCTGTTTTTT
>TRBJ2-1|.|.|TRBV7-9
CASSSSDPSSYNEQFF
TGTGCCAGCAGCTCCTCCGACCCTAGCTCCTACAATGAGCAGTTCTTC
>TRBJ2-1|TRBD1|.|TRBV2
CASTLPRTGEGYGEQFF
TGTGCCAGCACCTTGCCCAGGACAGGGGAGGGTTATGGTGAGCAGTTCTTC
>TRBJ1-5|.|.|TRBV29-1
CSVVLGQGYQPQHF
TGCAGCGTTGTACTCGGGCAAGGTTATCAGCCCCAGCATTTT
>TRBJ2-1|.|.|TRBV7-9
CASSLAWGDEQFF
TGTGCCAGCAGCTTAGCGTGGGGTGATGAGCAGTTCTTC
>TRBJ2-2|.|.|TRBV9
CASSTYTGELFF
TGTGCCAGCAGCACCTACACCGGGGAGCTGTTTTTT
>TRBJ1-2|.|.|TRBV10-2
CASRPDSFNYGYTF
TGCGCCAGCAGACCCGACAGCTTTAACTATGGCTACACCTTC
>TRBJ1-6|.|.|TRBV19
CASSDRVYNSPLHF
TGTGCCAGTAGTGACCGGGTTTATAATTCACCCCTCCACTTT
>TRBJ1-2|TRBD1|.|TRBV6-1
CASSEISVGRTGGGYTF
TGTGCCAGCAGTGAAATCAGCGTGGGGAGGACAGGGGGCGGCTACACCTTC
>TRBJ1-2|TRBD1|.|TRBV5-4
CASSLEGQGRGYTF
TGTGCCAGCAGCTTGGAGGGACAGGGTCGTGGCTACACCTTC
>TRBJ2-5|.|.|TRBV5-5
CASSWDALQGTQYF
TGTGCCAGCAGCTGGGACGCCTTGCAAGGGACCCAGTACTTC
>TRBJ2-5|.|.|TRBV29-1
CSVIEGGKETQYF
TGCAGCGTTATCGAGGGGGGGAAGGAGACCCAGTACTTC
>TRBJ1-1|TRBD1|.|TRBV5-8
CASSLGGEAFF
TGTGCCAGCAGCCTAGGGGGCGAAGCTTTCTTT
>TRBJ2-3|.|few|TRBV11-2
CASSLVRLSTDTQYF
TGTGCCAGCAGCTTAGTAAGGCTCAGCACAGATACGCAGTATTTT
>TRBJ1-3|.|.|TRBV9
CASSVGLGPGNTIYF
TGTGCCAGCAGCGTAGGTTTGGGCCCTGGAAACACCATATATTTT
>TRBJ1-3|.|.|TRBV5-1
CASSLSISSGNTIYF
TGCGCCAGCAGCTTGAGCATTTCCTCTGGAAACACCATATATTTT